This T cell receptor (beta chain) was found in a study of preoperative IRX-2 immunotherapy in early breast cancer (dated by TCRdb to between 2019 and 2020). This clone is regarded as large (0.1 to 1%). Its specific antigen is unknown. Within one base of it there is no much larger clone, and no base qualities were kept. To prepare the library, the immunoSEQ multiplex PCR assay was applied. TCRdb took over this immuneACCESS table, retaining in-frame rearrangements with V and J assigned. Such tables are incomplete; in checked studies, under half of the missing clones stem from an unresolved V gene, and the remainder is unexplained. Counted in this sample were roughly 24,000 clones; about 75% of them appeared once. Of the sample, approximately 6.6% falls within the top ten clones. Clipping removes 5 bases from V and 5 bases from J, with 11 as the unmatched junction base count. The CDR3, from cysteine to phenylalanine, totals 15 residues. The kept DNA is CDR3 alone, 45 bases in frame from the first base. The germline V gene (reference sequence) yields LNHDA for CDR1 and SQIVND for CDR2.

The intended sense of this specimen's treatment or condition label: preoperative locoregional IRX-2 cytokine immunotherapy. The samples were obtained from a phase Ib study in which preoperative, locoregional IRX-2 cytokine immunotherapy intended to prime immune responses was tested. Donors were patients with early-stage breast cancer who received IRX-2 before surgery. The material was lymph node tissue, obtained after IRX-2 immunotherapy. This receptor was obtained from a human donor with breast cancer. The chain was built from TRBV19 and TRBJ2-5; 7 nucleotides in the junction match TRBD1. The CDR3 protein: CASSPRDSRAETQYF. The DNA is TGTGCCAGTAGTCCCAGGGACAGCCGTGCCGAGACCCAGTACTTC.